Each of the 29 T cell receptor beta chains below was sequenced from the same sample in a study of cytomegalovirus exposure and HLA in healthy donors. Primers for the PCR totalled 60 Vbeta and 13 Jbeta. The data were produced by immunoSEQ multiplex PCR, yet TCRdb's version contains in-frame clones alone and is incomplete. Of over 150,000 clones listed, more than 75% are singletons. The sequenced sample was PBMCs. Source of these receptors: a man younger than 35 in good health and CMV-seropositive.

This chain joins TRBV7-2 and TRBJ2-1; 10 bases agree with TRBD2. This CDR3 comprises 15 residues. V lost 5 bases, J lost 5 bases, and 6 bases stayed unmatched. Germline CDR1 is SGHTA and CDR2 is FQGNSA. This chain's CDR3 is CASSPSGGLHNEQFF. CDR3 nucleotides: TGTGCCAGCAGCCCTAGCGGGGGCCTTCACAATGAGCAGTTCTTC.

J is TRBJ2-7 and V is TRBV11-2; TRBD1 might be the D (5 bases). CDR3 length equals 15 residues. CDR1 and CDR2 (germline): SGHAT, FQNNGV. Deletions cut 5 bases from V and 5 bases from J, with 19 bases between. The CDR3 sequence is CASSHLLPGINEQYF. The CDR3 DNA sequence: TGTGCCAGCAGCCATCTCCTCCCAGGGATCAACGAGCAGTACTTC.

This sequence joins TRBV29-1 and TRBJ2-3; TRBD2 agrees at 8 bases. Trimming at V came to 8 bases and at J to 8 bases, leaving 6 bases not matched to a gene. The CDR3 is 11 amino acids. CDR1 SQVTM and CDR2 ANQGSEA come from the germline V gene. DNA of the CDR3: TGCAGCCCTTACGGGGGGGGTACGCAGTATTTT. This codes for CSPYGGGTQYF.

The chain recombines TRBV4-3 with TRBJ2-6; 7 nucleotides match TRBD1. CDR1 is LGHNA, CDR2 YSLEER, per germline. The CDR3 is 16 residues long. V dropped 3 bases and J dropped 2; count of bases not matched to a gene: 4. In DNA form, the CDR3 reads TGCGCCAGCAGCCAGGCCACAGGGGCTGGGGCCAACGTCCTGACTTTC. Translation: CASSQATGAGANVLTF.

This clone was seen more than once but under ten times. The V gene is TRBV18, the J gene TRBJ2-7; possibly TRBD2 for D (6 bases). The ends were cut back, 6 bases at V and 4 bases at J, with 16 bases in the middle. CDR1 is KGHSH and CDR2 is LQKENI in the germline V gene. This CDR3 has 14 amino acids. The CDR3 bases are TGTGCCAGCTCCCTTCAACCTGGGAGGTACGAGCAGTACTTC. Its translation: CASSLQPGRYEQYF.

The V and J genes are TRBV21-1 and TRBJ1-1; the table's D call TRBD1 went unverified against the DNA. TRBV21-1 is assigned pseudogene status. There are 15 residues in the CDR3. The CDR3 DNA reads TGTGCCAGCAGCACCGAAAACAGGGGGCGGACTGAAGCTTTCTTT. This encodes CASSTENRGRTEAFF.

Here the CDR3 DNA reads TGTGCCAGCAGGAGAATTACTAGCGCGCTTGGCGATGAGCAGTTCTTC. Its translation is CASRRITSALGDEQFF. The genes are TRBV2 and TRBJ2-1; 7 bases map to TRBD2. Germline assignment: CDR1 SNHLY and CDR2 FYNNEI. Germline trimming cut 6 bases from V and 8 bases from J; bases unmatched to any gene: 16. The CDR3 loop spans 16 amino acids.

The V gene is TRBV9, the J gene TRBJ2-7; no reliable D call. With 0 bases removed from V and 0 bases from J, the gap between germline ends came to 13 bases. The CDR3 is made up of 16 amino acids. The germline gives CDR1 SGDLS, CDR2 YYNGEE. CDR3 bases: TGTGCCAGCAGCGTAGCTCCAACAGTGGGCTCCTACGAGCAGTACTTC. Protein sequence: CASSVAPTVGSYEQYF.

A few counts support this clone. This chain uses TRBV7-2 with TRBJ2-7, with TRBD2 identical over 9 bases. The germline V gene encodes CDR1 SGHTA and CDR2 FQGNSA. The CDR3 runs 17 residues. V gave up 4 bases and J gave up 4 bases; unmatched junction bases: 14. This CDR3 reads CASSSSPLAGIVYEQYF. Written as DNA, the CDR3 is TGTGCCAGCAGCTCGAGCCCCCTAGCGGGGATTGTTTACGAGCAGTACTTC.

The chain combines TRBV19 with TRBJ1-1; the D is unclear. This CDR3 has 13 amino acids. CDR1 and CDR2 from the germline V gene are LNHDA and SQIVND (reference sequence). V lost 7 bases and J lost 4, with 13 bases in between. CDR3 loop: CASKTGGGTEAFF. CDR3 nucleotides: TGTGCCAGTAAAACTGGCGGAGGCACTGAAGCTTTCTTT.

The V gene is TRBV6-4, the J gene TRBJ2-7; D remains unclear. From germline, CDR1 is MRHNA and CDR2 SNTAGT. V lost 5 bases and J lost 3, with 11 bases in between. This CDR3 contains 13 residues. The CDR3 sequence is CASSPLSGYEQYF. Here the CDR3 DNA reads TGTGCCAGCAGTCCCTTATCAGGCTACGAGCAGTACTTC.

This rearrangement joins TRBV5-1 to TRBJ2-5; tentative D call: TRBD2 (6 bases). The CDR3 runs 14 residues. Trimming stripped 4 bases from V and 1 base from J, with 11 bases between. Germline lookup yields CDR1 SGHRS and CDR2 YFSETQ. The CDR3 DNA reads TGCGCCAGCAGCGACGGGACTCGCCAAGAGACCCAGTACTTC. Translated: CASSDGTRQETQYF.

The chain has TRBV4-2 and TRBJ2-5, with 11 positions matching TRBD2. The DNA end is more similar to TRBJ2-7, so the J call may be wrong. Germline-derived CDR1 and CDR2 are LGHNA and YNFKEQ. CDR3 length equals 17 residues. CDR3 nucleotide sequence: TGTGCCAGCAGCCAAGAAGTCAGGACTAGCGGGTACTACGAGCAGTACTTC. Residues: CASSQEVRTSGYYEQYF.

The V call is TRBV6-1, the J call TRBJ2-3, with 7 positions matching TRBD2. V lost 1 base and J lost 4; bases outside the gene matches: 8. The germline V gene has CDR1 MNHNS and CDR2 SASEGT. The CDR3 totals 16 residues. CDR3 DNA: TGTGCCAGCAGTGAAGTGGGGGAGGGCCGAGCAGATACGCAGTATTTT. Amino acid sequence: CASSEVGEGRADTQYF.

The CDR3 here is CASSPRGDAGGPGELFF. CDR3 DNA: TGTGCCAGCAGTCCAAGGGGGGACGCGGGAGGGCCCGGGGAGCTGTTTTTT. This chain joins TRBV27 and TRBJ2-2; 9 bases agree with TRBD2. Trimming at V came to 5 bases and at J to 6 bases, leaving 13 bases not matched to a gene. Looked up from germline, CDR1 is MNHEY and CDR2 is SMNVEV (reference sequence). CDR3 length: 17 amino acids.

This sequence joins TRBV2 and TRBJ1-1; D is uncertain. The CDR3 runs 13 residues. The V and J ends lost 7 bases and 0 bases respectively, with 9 bases between them. Germline CDR1 and CDR2: SNHLY and FYNNEI. The DNA for the CDR3 is TGTGCCAGCAAGCCTAGTATGAACACTGAAGCTTTCTTT. As protein: CASKPSMNTEAFF. The full variable domain, its missing parts supplied by reference TRBV2 and TRBJ1-1, is EPEVTQTPSHQVTQMGQEVILRCVPISNHLYFYWYRQILGQKVEFLVSFYNNEISEKSEIFDDQFSVERPDGSNFTLKIRSTKLEDSAMYFCASKPSMNTEAFFGQGTRLTVV.

This clone was seen only once. The chain uses TRBV5-8 and TRBJ2-6; perhaps TRBD2 as D (5 bases). Germline CDR1 is SGHTS and CDR2 is YDEGEE. This CDR3 contains 15 residues. Trimming stripped 4 bases from V and 4 bases from J, with 12 bases between. CDR3 DNA: TGTGCCAGCAGCCTAAGAGGGCCCGGGGCCAACGTCCTGACTTTC. It encodes CASSLRGPGANVLTF.

The gene calls are TRBV7-2 and TRBJ2-3, with D unclear. V gave up 2 bases and J gave up 5 bases, with 2 bases separating them. The CDR3 is 11 residues long. CDR1 SGHTA and CDR2 FQGNSA come from the germline V gene. The CDR3 DNA is TGTGCCAGCAGCTTACTAGATACGCAGTATTTT. Translated: CASSLLDTQYF.

The chain links TRBV6-1 to TRBJ2-1; TRBD2 matches at 11 bases. Trimming cost V 7 bases and J 7 bases; bases outside gene matches: 3. Germline CDR1 MNHNS, CDR2 SASEGT. This CDR3 contains 13 residues. CDR3 coding DNA: TGTGCCAGCAAGGCTAGCGGGAGGAATGAGCAGTTCTTC. Amino acids: CASKASGRNEQFF.

J is TRBJ2-2 and V is TRBV11-3; possibly TRBD2 for D (6 bases). V lost 3 bases and J lost 5, with 16 bases in between. This CDR3 has 16 residues. Germline V CDR1 and CDR2: SGHNT, YENEEA. The CDR3: CASSFLGGVGTGELFF. CDR3 nucleotide sequence: TGTGCCAGCAGCTTTCTCGGGGGAGTCGGAACCGGGGAGCTGTTTTTT.

The V call is TRBV10-1, the J call TRBJ2-2; D might be TRBD2 (6 bases). With 0 bases removed from V and 1 base from J, the gap between germline ends came to 9 bases. From germline, CDR1 is WNHNN and CDR2 SYGVQD (reference sequence). There are 16 residues in the CDR3. The chain's CDR3 is CASSESGGLNTGELFF. The CDR3 DNA reads as TGCGCCAGCAGTGAGTCCGGGGGATTGAACACCGGGGAGCTGTTTTTT.

A few counts support this clone. The chain employs TRBV9 and TRBJ2-5, with D perhaps matching TRBD2 (7 bases). V was cut by 0 bases and J by 5 bases, with 14 bases left in between. The germline gives CDR1 SGDLS, CDR2 YYNGEE. The CDR3 is 15 residues long. CDR3 nucleotides: TGTGCCAGCAGCGTAGAGGGGGGGGTGAGGGAGACCCAGTACTTC. Translated, it gives CASSVEGGVRETQYF.

The CDR3 DNA follows: TGTGCCAGCAGCTTAGGCCTTAGGGACAGGGGGATGGTGCACACCGGGGAGCTGTTTTTT. This codes for CASSLGLRDRGMVHTGELFF. V usage is TRBV13 and J usage is TRBJ2-2; 11 positions match TRBD1. Germline loops: CDR1 PRHDT, CDR2 FYEKMQ (reference sequence). With V trimmed by 0 bases and J by 3 bases, 12 bases remained unmatched. The CDR3 extends over 20 amino acids.

The CDR3 region has the DNA TGTGCCAGCAGCGAGCGGACAGGGGTGGGTTCACCCCTCCACTTT. Translated, it gives CASSERTGVGSPLHF. V gene TRBV9 combines with J gene TRBJ1-6; 9 bases map to TRBD1. Trimming at V came to 3 bases and at J to 9 bases, leaving 7 bases not matched to a gene. The CDR3 sequence is 15 residues long. The germline V gene has CDR1 SGDLS and CDR2 YYNGEE. Based on the CDR3 plus reference TRBV9 and TRBJ1-6, the full variable domain is DSGVTQTPKHLITATGQRVTLRCSPRSGDLSVYWYQQSLDQGLQFLIQYYNGEERAKGNILERFSAQQFPDLHSELNLSSLELGDSALYFCASSERTGVGSPLHFGNGTRLTVT.

The chain uses TRBV9 and TRBJ2-5, with 7 nucleotides matching TRBD2. The tail of the sequence fits TRBJ2-7 better, so the J call may be wrong. This CDR3 is 13 amino acids long. The germline CDR1 and CDR2 sequences are SGDLS and YYNGEE. Written as DNA, the CDR3 is TGTGCCAGCAGCACTAGCGAGTGGGACGAGCAGTACTTC. This gives the protein CASSTSEWDEQYF.

The V and J genes are TRBV5-1 and TRBJ2-4; 7 nucleotides line up with TRBD2. CDR1 and CDR2 from the germline V gene are SGHRS and YFSETQ. The CDR3 contains 14 residues. After removal of 4 bases from V and 8 bases from J, the junction contained 9 bases not matched to a gene. CDR3 residues: CASSPGGGRDIQYF. The CDR3, as DNA: TGCGCCAGCAGCCCAGGTGGGGGGAGGGACATTCAGTACTTC.

The chain couples TRBV7-2 to TRBJ2-7, with 7 bases fitting TRBD1. CDR1 is SGHTA and CDR2 is FQGNSA in the germline V gene. The CDR3 has 15 residues. V shed 6 bases and J 4 bases; nucleotides not matched to a gene: 12. The CDR3 sequence is CASSTGQATLYEQYF. The CDR3 bases are TGTGCCAGCAGTACAGGACAGGCGACGTTGTACGAGCAGTACTTC.

This sequence joins TRBV2 and TRBJ1-1; 9 positions match TRBD1. V shed 6 bases and J 3 bases; nucleotides not matched to a gene: 11. The CDR3 runs 16 residues. The germline V gene has CDR1 SNHLY and CDR2 FYNNEI. The CDR3 loop reads CASRKTGGKVYTEAFF. DNA of the CDR3: TGTGCCAGCAGGAAAACAGGGGGCAAGGTTTACACTGAAGCTTTCTTT.

The chain has TRBV13 and TRBJ2-3; 10 positions agree with TRBD2. This CDR3 is 16 amino acids long. CDR1 PRHDT and CDR2 FYEKMQ come from the germline V gene (reference sequence). The V and J ends lost 0 bases and 2 bases, in that order; junction bases with no gene match: 2. CDR3 residues: CASSLGLAGDTDTQYF. The DNA for the CDR3 is TGTGCCAGCAGCTTAGGGCTAGCGGGGGACACAGATACGCAGTATTTT.